The clone carrying this T cell receptor beta chain was observed many times. Its antigen is currently unknown. This sample stems from a study of tumor-infiltrating lymphocytes in primary liver carcinoma. Study-level background: Ranging in age from 30 to 69 years, the patients were men and women. Samples returned roughly 3.5 to 7.13 million productive TCRbeta reads, a yield that was similar across tissue types. General study results and limits: Tumors reached a significantly greater top-250-clone fraction than blood did (p = 0.039).

J gave up 7 bases and V 3 bases, and 5 bases lay outside the gene matches. The CDR3 totals 12 residues. Germline V gene data show CDR1 as SQVTM and CDR2 as ANQGSEA. Germline DNA was also extracted, and blood RNA was taken from unsorted whole blood. cDNA specific to TCR beta was made from about 0.45 ug of total RNA, with a constant-region primer employed for priming. Construction of TCR beta libraries relied on three successive nested multiplex PCR rounds employing slightly modified ARM-PCR. Running ten to eleven cycles apiece, the first two PCR rounds relied on TRBV1-TRBV30 forward primers together with a C-beta reverse primer. TCRdb itself ran the multiplex PCR reads through MiXCR, one entry per CDR3 protein. The table lists fewer than 400,000 distinct CDR3 sequences, 58% of them singletons.

The chain combines TRBV29-1 with TRBJ2-7; TRBD2 matches 8 bases. The clonotype originates from a woman in her thirties with primary liver carcinoma and hepatitis B virus infection. The sample was peripheral blood. The CDR3 DNA follows: TGCAGCGTTGAGGGCACGGGGGGGGAGCAGTACTTC. Residues: CSVEGTGGEQYF.